This T cell receptor (beta chain) was identified in a study of T cells in localized non-small cell lung cancer. Study-wide results and limits: Exceeding tumor, uninvolved adjacent lung had the highest T cell clonality.

In the case of this clone: Antigen specificity is unknown.

Here immunoSEQ multiplex PCR was the method, and the copy in TCRdb shows in-frame clones only, minus some. The sample has 2,000 to 3,000 clones, around 26% seen once. The sequence was obtained from a man aged 18-55 years with stage I lung adenocarcinoma. Here the sequenced sample was lung tumor tissue, taken before any cancer treatment.

DNA of the CDR3: TGTGCCAGTAGTCCTTCTGGGGCCAACGTCCTGACTTTC. Amino acids: CASSPSGANVLTF. The chain has TRBV19 and TRBJ2-6; no definite D call. Trimming pared 5 bases from V and 1 base from J, leaving 3 bases between. Per the germline V gene, CDR1 is LNHDA and CDR2 is SQIVND (reference sequence). The CDR3 contains 13 residues.